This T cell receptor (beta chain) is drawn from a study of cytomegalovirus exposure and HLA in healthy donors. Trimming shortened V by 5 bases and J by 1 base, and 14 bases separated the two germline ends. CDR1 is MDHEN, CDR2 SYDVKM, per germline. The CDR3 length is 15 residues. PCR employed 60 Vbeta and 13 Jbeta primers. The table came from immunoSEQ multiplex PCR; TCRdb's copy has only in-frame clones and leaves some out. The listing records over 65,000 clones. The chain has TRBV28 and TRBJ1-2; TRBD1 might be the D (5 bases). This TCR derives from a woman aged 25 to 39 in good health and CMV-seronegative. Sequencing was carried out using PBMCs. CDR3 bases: TGTGCCAGCAGTCCTGTACAGGAAAATAACTATGGCTACACCTTC. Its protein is CASSPVQENNYGYTF.